The 10 T cell receptor beta chains in this list originate from one sample, sequenced in a study of control samples from healthy donors and cancer patients. Sequenced by immunoSEQ multiplex PCR; TCRdb stores in-frame clones only, minus some. The sample gives under 70,000 clones, about 96% of which show up once; approximately 1.1% is in the top ten. Sequencing was done on a sample of blood. The receptors here all came from a woman between 18 and 30 years old in good health.

The chain has TRBV6-4 and TRBJ1-1; D is unclear. The CDR3 extends over 12 amino acids. V was cut by 3 bases and J by 7 bases, with 9 bases left in between. CDR1 MRHNA and CDR2 SNTAGT come from the germline V gene. The CDR3 nucleotides are TGTGCCAGCAGTGATCTGGGCGGTGAAGCTTTCTTT. Its translation is CASSDLGGEAFF.

The V and J genes are TRBV25-1 and TRBJ2-2, with D maybe TRBD1 (5 bases). Between the trimmed V and J ends, which lost 7 bases and 3 bases, there was a span of 15 bases. The CDR3 is 15 amino acids. CDR1 and CDR2 from the germline V gene are MGHDK and SYGVNS. CDR3 in DNA: TGTGCCAGCAAAACAGGCGGCCTGGACACCGGGGAGCTGTTTTTT. Protein: CASKTGGLDTGELFF.

The chain has TRBV11-2 and TRBJ2-3; perhaps D is TRBD1 or TRBD2 (6 bases each). V shed 6 bases and J shed 5 bases, with 21 bases lying between them. CDR1 and CDR2 from the germline V gene are SGHAT and FQNNGV. There are 16 residues in the CDR3. In nucleotides, the CDR3 is TGTGCCAGCAGTGTGGGTGTAGGGGGGCCGGGAGATACGCAGTATTTT. Translated, it gives CASSVGVGGPGDTQYF.

This chain uses TRBV14 with TRBJ1-6, with D possibly matching TRBD1 (6 bases). The germline gives CDR1 SGHDN, CDR2 FVKESK. The CDR3 has 17 amino acids. Between the trimmed V and J ends, which lost 3 bases and 0 bases, there was a span of 12 bases. Written as DNA, the CDR3 is TGTGCCAGCAGCCAGATCCAGGGGAGCTCCTATAATTCACCCCTCCACTTT. It is translated as CASSQIQGSSYNSPLHF. The whole variable domain, filled in from reference TRBV14 and TRBJ1-6, reads EAGVTQFPSHSVIEKGQTVTLRCDPISGHDNLYWYRRVMGKEIKFLLHFVKESKQDESGMPNNRFLAERTGGTYSTLKVQPAELEDSGVYFCASSQIQGSSYNSPLHFGNGTRLTVT.

The chain is built from TRBV19 and TRBJ2-3; D unclear. Deletions cut 7 bases from V and 0 bases from J, with 8 bases between. Germline V gives CDR1 LNHDA, CDR2 SQIVND (reference sequence). This CDR3 is built from 13 residues. The CDR3 loop reads CASIGSSTDTQYF. The CDR3 DNA reads as TGTGCCAGTATAGGATCTAGCACAGATACGCAGTATTTT.

This chain links TRBV27 with TRBJ2-7; tentatively, D is TRBD1 or TRBD2 (5 bases each). Trimming took 3 bases from V and 2 from J, leaving 11 bases between them. Germline V gene lookup returns CDR1 MNHEY and CDR2 SMNVEV (reference sequence). This CDR3 region has 14 residues. The CDR3 sequence is CASSLAGRPYEQYF. In DNA, the CDR3 is TGTGCCAGCAGTTTGGCAGGGAGACCCTACGAGCAGTACTTC.

This clone occurred once. V gene TRBV6-2 or TRBV6-3 combines with J gene TRBJ2-1, with a possible D match to TRBD1 (5 bases). This CDR3 spans 15 amino acids. V was shortened by 5 bases and J by 8 bases, with 19 bases between the two germline ends. Germline V gene lookup returns CDR1 MNHEY and CDR2 SVGEGT. Written as DNA, the CDR3 is TGTGCCAGCAGTCACGGGCCAGGGTTCGTCGATGAGCAGTTCTTC. Protein sequence: CASSHGPGFVDEQFF.

The chain links TRBV12-5 to TRBJ1-1; 7 bases map to TRBD1. Germline-derived CDR1 and CDR2 are LGHNT and FRNRAP. CDR3 length: 15 amino acids. The J segment lost 1 base and the V segment lost 5 bases, leaving 7 bases of the junction unmatched. CDR3 DNA: TGTGCTAGTGGTGCCGGGACAGACAAGAACACTGAAGCTTTCTTT. Its translation: CASGAGTDKNTEAFF.

The gene calls are TRBV19 and TRBJ2-1; D may correspond to TRBD1 or TRBD2 (5 bases each). Germline V lookup: CDR1 LNHDA, CDR2 SQIVND (reference sequence). V lost 5 bases to trimming and J lost 7 bases, with 12 bases between them. The CDR3 sequence is 13 residues long. The CDR3 coding sequence is TGTGCCAGTAGTTGGGGGAAGGGAAATGAGCAGTTCTTC. This translates into CASSWGKGNEQFF.

The chain couples TRBV10-2 to TRBJ1-1; no firm D call. Trimming removed 4 bases from V and 4 bases from J, with 7 bases in between. In germline, CDR1 is WSHSY, CDR2 SAAADI. The CDR3 consists of 12 residues. The CDR3 DNA reads as TGCGCCAGCAGTGTGGGCAGCACTGAAGCTTTCTTT. Its protein is CASSVGSTEAFF.